This passage covers 8 T cell receptor beta chains from one sample sequenced in a study of CD8+ T cells in alopecia areata (dated by TCRdb to the late 2010s). Library preparation was by the immunoSEQ multiplex PCR assay. To provide template for TCR sequencing, every sample had RNA extracted and reverse transcribed into cDNA. Sourced from immuneACCESS, this table was stored by TCRdb with only in-frame sequences that have V and J called. A share of the clones is absent; for the studies checked, an unresolved V gene accounts for under half, and the remainder has no known explanation. The sample records a few hundred thousand clones, 35% to 40% of which are singletons. Almost 0.5% of the sample belongs to the ten largest clones. The treatment or condition label here, explained by the study, means: oral pan-JAK inhibitor, 5-10 mg twice daily. This specimen was CD4+ T cells sorted from blood, taken around week 31, from a patient treated with tofacitinib. All receptors come from a human donor with alopecia areata.

The chain recombines TRBV9 with TRBJ2-7; 12 bases align to TRBD1. Trimming at V came to 2 bases and at J to 6 bases, leaving 3 bases not matched to a gene. CDR3 length equals 14 residues. From germline, CDR1 is SGDLS and CDR2 YYNGEE. In DNA, the CDR3 is TGTGCCAGCAGCGTGGGGACAGGGGGCGGCGAGCAGTACTTC. Translating it yields CASSVGTGGGEQYF.

This clone was counted many times. The rearrangement joins TRBV6-5 to TRBJ1-1; weak D call: TRBD1 (6 bases). CDR1 is MNHEY, CDR2 SVGAGI, per germline. CDR3 length: 14 residues. Deletions cut 4 bases from V and 8 bases from J, with 17 bases between. The CDR3 here is CASSLSWGLSEAFF. The CDR3 DNA is TGTGCCAGCAGTTTATCTTGGGGGCTTTCCGAAGCTTTCTTT.

The V gene is TRBV29-1, the J gene TRBJ1-3, with D hard to call. The germline V and J ends were trimmed by 1 base and 3 bases, with 7 bases remaining between them. The CDR3 is 13 amino acids. Germline V gene lookup returns CDR1 SQVTM and CDR2 ANQGSEA. The CDR3: CSVEGVVGNTIYF. As DNA, the CDR3 is TGCAGCGTTGAAGGGGTGGTTGGAAACACCATATATTTT. Full variable domain (missing parts from reference TRBV29-1 and TRBJ1-3): SAVISQKPSRDICQRGTSLTIQCQVDSQVTMMFWYRQQPGQSLTLIATANQGSEATYESGFVIDKFPISRPNLTFSTLTVSNMSPEDSSIYLCSVEGVVGNTIYFGEGSWLTVV.

The V and J genes are TRBV19 and TRBJ1-4; D call uncertain. V lost 7 bases and J lost 5, with 11 bases in between. There are 13 residues in the CDR3. Germline CDR1 and CDR2: LNHDA and SQIVND (reference sequence). The CDR3 reads CASTSADNEKLFF. The DNA for the CDR3 is TGTGCCAGTACGTCGGCAGACAATGAAAAACTGTTTTTT. The variable domain in full, completed from reference TRBV19 and TRBJ1-4, reads DGGITQSPKYLFRKEGQNVTLSCEQNLNHDAMYWYRQDPGQGLRLIYYSQIVNDFQKGDIAEGYSVSREKKESFPLTVTSAQKNPTAFYLCASTSADNEKLFFGSGTQLSVL.

The chain uses TRBV2 and TRBJ2-5; 8 positions agree with TRBD2. With V trimmed by 6 bases and J by 9 bases, 15 bases remained unmatched. Germline CDR1 SNHLY, CDR2 FYNNEI. This CDR3 has 15 amino acids. CDR3 nucleotides: TGTGCCAGCAGAGTTGGACTAGCCCAAGCAGGGGCCCAGTACTTC. This codes for CASRVGLAQAGAQYF.

This chain links TRBV6-5 with TRBJ2-6, with a possible D match to TRBD2 (5 bases). V lost 2 bases, J lost 3 bases, and 8 bases lay in between. Per germline, CDR1 MNHEY and CDR2 SVGAGI. This CDR3 has 15 amino acids. The DNA for the CDR3 is TGTGCCAGCAGTTACAAGGGAGTTGGGGCCAACGTCCTGACTTTC. It is translated as CASSYKGVGANVLTF.

This clone has just a few counts. The chain couples TRBV5-1 to TRBJ2-5; TRBD2 agrees at 7 bases. The CDR3 runs to 14 residues. V lost 0 bases to trimming and J lost 2 bases; unmatched junction nucleotides: 1. The germline V gene encodes CDR1 SGHRS and CDR2 YFSETQ. The chain's CDR3 is CASSLAGLQETQYF. CDR3 coding DNA: TGCGCCAGCAGCTTGGCGGGACTACAAGAGACCCAGTACTTC.

The chain joins TRBV5-1 to TRBJ2-7; 7 bases map to TRBD2. The CDR3 is 14 amino acids. Trimming removed 3 bases from V and 3 bases from J; junction bases left unmatched: 6. Looked up from germline, CDR1 is SGHRS and CDR2 is YFSETQ. CDR3 bases: TGCGCCAGCAGCTGGATTGCGGGGGACTACGAGCAGTACTTC. Its translation: CASSWIAGDYEQYF.